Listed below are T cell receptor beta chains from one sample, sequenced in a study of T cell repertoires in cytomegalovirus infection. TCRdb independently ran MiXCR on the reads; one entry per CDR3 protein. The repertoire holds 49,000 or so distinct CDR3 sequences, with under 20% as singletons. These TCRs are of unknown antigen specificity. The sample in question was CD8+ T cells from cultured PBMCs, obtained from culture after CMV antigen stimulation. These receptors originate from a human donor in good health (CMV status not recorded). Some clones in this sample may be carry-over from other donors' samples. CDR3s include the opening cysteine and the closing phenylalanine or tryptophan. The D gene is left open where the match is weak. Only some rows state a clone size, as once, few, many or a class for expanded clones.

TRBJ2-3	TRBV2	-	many	CASSLTDTQYF	TGTGCCAGCAGTCTAACAGATACGCAGTATTTT
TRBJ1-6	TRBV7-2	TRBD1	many	CASSQRTGINSPLHF	TGTGCCAGCAGCCAAAGGACAGGCATTAATTCACCCCTCCACTTT
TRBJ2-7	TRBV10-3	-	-	CAISSDLYEQYF	TGTGCCATCAGCTCAGATCTCTACGAGCAGTACTTC
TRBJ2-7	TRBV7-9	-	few	CASSLVAGASGSYEQYF	TGTGCCAGCAGCTTAGTGGCCGGGGCCTCCGGCTCCTACGAGCAGTACTTC
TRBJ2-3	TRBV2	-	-	CASSEGRGAKDTQYF	TGTGCCAGCAGTGAAGGGCGCGGGGCCAAGGATACGCAGTATTTT
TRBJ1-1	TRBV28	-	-	CASSLRSDAAFF	TGTGCCAGCAGTTTACGTTCAGACGCAGCTTTCTTT
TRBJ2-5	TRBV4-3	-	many	CASSQSAKGGGITQETQYF	TGCGCCAGCAGCCAGTCGGCGAAAGGGGGGGGAATAACACAAGAGACCCAGTACTTC
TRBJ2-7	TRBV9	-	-	CASSVGSGSSSYEQYF	TGTGCCAGCAGCGTCGGATCGGGGTCAAGCTCCTACGAGCAGTACTTC
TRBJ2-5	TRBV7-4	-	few	CASSLGGAGETQYF	TGTGCCAGCAGCTTAGGAGGGGCAGGGGAGACCCAGTACTTC
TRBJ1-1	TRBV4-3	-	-	CASSQDSGAWTEAFF	TGCGCCAGCAGCCAAGATTCGGGGGCTTGGACTGAAGCTTTCTTT
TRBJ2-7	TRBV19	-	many	CASSLPGLTNPYEQYF	TGTGCCAGTAGTTTACCGGGACTTACTAACCCCTACGAGCAGTACTTC
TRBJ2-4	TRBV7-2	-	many	CASSFTSLNIQYF	TGTGCCAGCAGCTTTACAAGTCTAAACATTCAGTACTTC
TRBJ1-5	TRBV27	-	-	CASSPDTGSRQPQHF	TGTGCCAGCAGTCCTGACACGGGTAGCCGGCAGCCCCAGCATTTT
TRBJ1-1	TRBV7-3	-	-	CASSLRSPTLLRDTEAFF	TGTGCCAGCAGCTTAAGGAGCCCGACCCTCCTGCGGGACACTGAAGCTTTCTTT
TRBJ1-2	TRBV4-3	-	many	CASSQDMRTTNYGYTF	TGCGCCAGCAGCCAAGATATGAGGACAACTAACTATGGCTACACCTTC
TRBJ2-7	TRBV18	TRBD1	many	CASSPLDRGPYEQYF	TGTGCCAGCTCACCCCTGGACAGGGGGCCCTACGAGCAGTACTTC
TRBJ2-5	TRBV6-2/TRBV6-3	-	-	CASSRSGLAETQYF	TGTGCCAGCAGCCGCTCAGGGCTAGCGGAGACCCAGTACTTC
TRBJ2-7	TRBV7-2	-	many	CASSLGGVTEGEQYF	TGTGCCAGCAGCTTAGGGGGCGTAACCGAAGGCGAGCAGTACTTC
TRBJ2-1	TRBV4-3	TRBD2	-	CASSQAKRGWNEQFF	TGCGCCAGCAGCCAAGCGAAGCGGGGGTGGAATGAGCAGTTCTTC
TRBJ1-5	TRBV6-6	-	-	CASSYPPPRQEDQPQHF	TGTGCCAGCAGTTACCCCCCCCCTCGACAGGAGGATCAGCCCCAGCATTTT
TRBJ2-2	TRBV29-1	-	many	CSVDITGTGELFF	TGCAGCGTCGACATAACAGGGACCGGGGAGCTGTTTTTT
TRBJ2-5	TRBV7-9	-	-	CASSSAGFVETQYF	TGTGCCAGCAGCTCAGCCGGTTTTGTGGAGACCCAGTACTTC
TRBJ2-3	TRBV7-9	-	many	CASSFILGQGPSTDTQYF	TGTGCCAGCAGCTTTATTCTCGGGCAGGGACCGAGCACAGATACGCAGTATTTT
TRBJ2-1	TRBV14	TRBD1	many	CASSQGTGDLYNEQFF	TGTGCCAGCAGCCAGGGAACAGGGGACCTTTACAATGAGCAGTTCTTC
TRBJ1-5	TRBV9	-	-	CASSVGGSNQPQHF	TGTGCCAGCAGCGTAGGGGGTAGCAATCAGCCCCAGCATTTT
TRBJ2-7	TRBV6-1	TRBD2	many	CASSDGASGVYEQYF	TGTGCCAGCAGTGATGGGGCTAGCGGGGTCTACGAGCAGTACTTC
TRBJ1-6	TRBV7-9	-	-	CASSARESNSPLHF	TGTGCCAGCAGCGCCCGGGAGTCCAATTCACCCCTCCACTTT
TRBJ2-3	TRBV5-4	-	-	CASSLDRPDTQYF	TGTGCCAGCAGCTTGGACCGGCCAGATACGCAGTATTTT
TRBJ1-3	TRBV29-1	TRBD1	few	CSVESGQAGNTIYF	TGCAGCGTTGAATCCGGACAGGCTGGAAACACCATATATTTT
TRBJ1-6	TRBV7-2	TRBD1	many	CASSLKGAGSPLHF	TGTGCCAGCAGCTTAAAGGGGGCAGGTTCACCCCTCCACTTT
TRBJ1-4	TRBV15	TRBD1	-	CATSRETGGIANEKLFF	TGTGCCACCAGCAGAGAAACAGGGGGCATCGCTAATGAAAAACTGTTTTTT
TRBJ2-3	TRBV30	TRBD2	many	CAWSVQAGVSTDTQYF	TGTGCCTGGAGTGTACAAGCGGGGGTTAGCACAGATACGCAGTATTTT
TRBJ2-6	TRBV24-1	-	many	CATSDFSGDTKAGANVLTF	TGTGCCACCAGTGATTTCTCGGGGGATACTAAGGCTGGGGCCAACGTCCTGACTTTC
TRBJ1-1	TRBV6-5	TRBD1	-	CASSHQGVGTEAFF	TGTGCCAGCAGTCATCAGGGGGTTGGCACTGAAGCTTTCTTT
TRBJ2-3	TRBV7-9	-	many	CASSLGRAASTDTQYF	TGTGCCAGCAGCTTAGGTCGCGCGGCTAGCACAGATACGCAGTATTTT
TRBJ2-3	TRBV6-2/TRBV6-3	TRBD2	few	CASSYRTSGGPDTQYF	TGTGCCAGCAGTTACCGGACTAGCGGGGGACCAGATACGCAGTATTTT
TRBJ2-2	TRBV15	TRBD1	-	CATSRDGQGTGELFF	TGTGCCACCAGCAGAGATGGACAGGGCACCGGGGAGCTGTTTTTT
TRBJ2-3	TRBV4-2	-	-	CASSQEDGYTDTQYF	TGTGCCAGCAGCCAGGAAGACGGATACACAGATACGCAGTATTTT
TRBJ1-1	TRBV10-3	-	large	CAISELSGMNTEAFF	TGTGCCATCAGTGAGCTATCCGGGATGAACACTGAAGCTTTCTTT
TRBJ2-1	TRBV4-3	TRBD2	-	CASSWTSGTYNEQFF	TGCGCCAGCAGTTGGACTAGCGGGACCTACAATGAGCAGTTCTTC
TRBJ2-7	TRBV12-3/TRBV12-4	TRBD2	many	CASSPEREGHTSSYEQYF	TGTGCCAGCAGTCCCGAGCGGGAGGGCCATACGAGCTCCTACGAGCAGTACTTC
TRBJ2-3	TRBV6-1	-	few	CASSEDIESTDTQYF	TGTGCCAGCAGTGAAGACATTGAGAGCACAGATACGCAGTATTTT
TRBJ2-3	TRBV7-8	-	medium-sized	CASSFRASIVVTDTQYF	TGTGCCAGCAGCTTTAGGGCCTCAATTGTAGTGACAGATACGCAGTATTTT
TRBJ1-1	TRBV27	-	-	CASSRGANTEAFF	TGTGCCAGCTCCAGGGGTGCGAACACTGAAGCTTTCTTT
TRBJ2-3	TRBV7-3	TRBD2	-	CASSLITSGPTDTQYF	TGTGCCAGCAGCTTAATAACTAGCGGGCCCACAGATACGCAGTATTTT
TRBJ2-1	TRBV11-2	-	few	CASSLAVDGSRYNEQFF	TGTGCCAGCAGCTTAGCGGTGGACGGATCCCGATACAATGAGCAGTTCTTC
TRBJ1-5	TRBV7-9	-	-	CASSLAGGPYSNQPQHF	TGTGCCAGCAGCTTAGCGGGGGGACCTTATAGCAATCAGCCCCAGCATTTT
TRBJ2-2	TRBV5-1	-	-	CASSQTGLGGELFF	TGCGCCAGCAGCCAGACAGGTCTCGGCGGGGAGCTGTTTTTT
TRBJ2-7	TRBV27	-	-	CASSRGHEQYF	TGTGCCAGCAGCAGGGGCCACGAGCAGTACTTC
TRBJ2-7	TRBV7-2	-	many	CASSSPASWSEQYF	TGTGCCAGCAGCTCACCTGCTAGCTGGTCCGAGCAGTACTTC
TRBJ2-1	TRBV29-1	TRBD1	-	CSVEVGQGNEQFF	TGCAGCGTTGAAGTTGGACAGGGTAATGAGCAGTTCTTC
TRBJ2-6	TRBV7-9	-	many	CASSPANSGANVLTF	TGTGCCAGCAGCCCGGCCAATTCTGGGGCCAACGTCCTGACTTTC
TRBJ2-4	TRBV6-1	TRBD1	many	CASSRGTGLAKNIQYF	TGTGCCAGCAGTAGGGGGACAGGCCTAGCCAAAAACATTCAGTACTTC
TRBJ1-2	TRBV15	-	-	CATNPDTSLPYGYTF	TGTGCCACCAACCCGGACACCTCTCTACCCTATGGCTACACCTTC
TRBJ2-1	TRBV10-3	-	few	CAISALQGNEQFF	TGTGCCATCAGTGCGCTACAGGGAAATGAGCAGTTCTTC
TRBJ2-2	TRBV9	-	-	CASSVAEGSGELFF	TGTGCCAGCAGCGTAGCTGAGGGGTCCGGGGAGCTGTTTTTT
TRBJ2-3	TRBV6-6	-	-	CSSSYGSSTDTQYF	TGTTCCAGCAGTTACGGGTCTAGCACAGATACGCAGTATTTT
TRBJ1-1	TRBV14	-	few	CASSPRVTMNTEAFF	TGTGCCAGCAGCCCGCGGGTCACCATGAACACTGAAGCTTTCTTT
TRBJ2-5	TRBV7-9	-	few	CASSGDWAQETQYF	TGTGCCAGCAGCGGGGACTGGGCACAAGAGACCCAGTACTTC
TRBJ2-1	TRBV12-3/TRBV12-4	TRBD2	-	CASSLGGLPHNEQFF	TGTGCCAGCAGTTTGGGGGGACTACCTCACAATGAGCAGTTCTTC